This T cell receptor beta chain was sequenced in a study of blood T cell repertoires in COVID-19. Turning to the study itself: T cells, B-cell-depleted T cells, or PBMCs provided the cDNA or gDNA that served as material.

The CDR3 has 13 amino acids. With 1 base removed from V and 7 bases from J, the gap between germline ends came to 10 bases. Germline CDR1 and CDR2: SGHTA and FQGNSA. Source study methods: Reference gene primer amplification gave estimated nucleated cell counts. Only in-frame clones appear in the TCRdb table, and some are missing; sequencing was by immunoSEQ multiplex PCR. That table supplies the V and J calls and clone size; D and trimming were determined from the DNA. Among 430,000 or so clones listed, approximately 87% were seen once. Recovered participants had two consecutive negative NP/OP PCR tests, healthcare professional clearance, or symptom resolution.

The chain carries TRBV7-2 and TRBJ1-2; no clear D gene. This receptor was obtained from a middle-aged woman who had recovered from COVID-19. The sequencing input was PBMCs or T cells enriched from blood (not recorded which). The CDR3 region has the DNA TGTGCCAGCAGCTTAGGTGTGCCGAGTGGCTACACCTTC. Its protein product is CASSLGVPSGYTF.